These T cell receptor beta chains were read from a single sample in a study of shared clonotypes between healthy human individuals. The protocol was immunoSEQ multiplex PCR, while the TCRdb copy is restricted to in-frame clones and leaves out a portion. The sample shows around 2.5 million clones, 80% to 95% of them seen only once. The sample taken for sequencing was naive CD4+ T cells from PBMCs. These receptors originate from a man aged 18-30 years in good health. Some clones in this sample may be carry-over from other donors' samples. CDR3s include the opening cysteine and the closing phenylalanine or tryptophan. A D gene is named only where the DNA matches it firmly. Where a row states a size, it is once, few, many or the class of an expanded clone; other rows omit it.

D gene: TRBD1
J gene: TRBJ1-5
V gene: TRBV19
clone size: NA
CDR3 protein: CASRDRDRGLSNQPQHF
CDR3 DNA: TGTGCCAGTAGGGACCGGGACAGGGGGCTCAGCAATCAGCCCCAGCATTTT

D gene: NA
J gene: TRBJ2-7
V gene: TRBV7-3
clone size: NA
CDR3 protein: CASSQRAKRRDEQYF
CDR3 DNA: TGTGCCAGCAGCCAGCGGGCTAAACGGAGGGACGAGCAGTACTTC

D gene: NA
J gene: TRBJ1-4
V gene: TRBV27
clone size: NA
CDR3 protein: CASSLSGLGKLFF
CDR3 DNA: TGTGCCAGCAGTTTATCAGGGCTCGGAAAACTGTTTTTT

D gene: TRBD2
J gene: TRBJ2-3
V gene: TRBV4-1
clone size: NA
CDR3 protein: CASSHRRLAGGIDTQYF
CDR3 DNA: TGCGCCAGCAGCCACCGCCGACTAGCGGGAGGGATAGATACGCAGTATTTT

D gene: TRBD1
J gene: TRBJ2-4
V gene: TRBV27
clone size: NA
CDR3 protein: CASSRTGGGNIQYF
CDR3 DNA: TGTGCCAGCAGTCGGACAGGGGGGGGAAACATTCAGTACTTC

D gene: NA
J gene: TRBJ2-2
V gene: TRBV11-2
clone size: NA
CDR3 protein: CASSLGETGELFF
CDR3 DNA: TGTGCCAGCAGCTTGGGCGAGACTGGGGAGCTGTTTTTT

D gene: TRBD1
J gene: TRBJ1-6
V gene: TRBV27
clone size: NA
CDR3 protein: CASRGGPYNSPLHF
CDR3 DNA: TGTGCCAGCAGAGGGGGCCCCTATAATTCACCCCTCCACTTT

D gene: NA
J gene: TRBJ2-3
V gene: TRBV18
clone size: NA
CDR3 protein: CASSPPRLYTQYF
CDR3 DNA: TGTGCCAGCTCACCACCGAGGCTCTATACGCAGTATTTT

D gene: TRBD2
J gene: TRBJ2-2
V gene: TRBV15
clone size: NA
CDR3 protein: CATSRPTGTSGGTGELFF
CDR3 DNA: TGTGCCACCAGCAGACCGACCGGGACTAGCGGGGGGACCGGGGAGCTGTTTTTT

D gene: NA
J gene: TRBJ2-5
V gene: TRBV27
clone size: NA
CDR3 protein: CASSLSGTQETQYF
CDR3 DNA: TGTGCCAGCAGTTTATCTGGGACCCAAGAGACCCAGTACTTC

D gene: TRBD1
J gene: TRBJ1-2
V gene: TRBV28
clone size: NA
CDR3 protein: CASSLAGQGAGYGYTF
CDR3 DNA: TGTGCCAGCAGTTTAGCGGGACAGGGGGCGGGCTATGGCTACACCTTC

D gene: NA
J gene: TRBJ2-6
V gene: TRBV7-9
clone size: once
CDR3 protein: CASGRFGANVLTF
CDR3 DNA: TGTGCCAGCGGGAGGTTTGGGGCCAACGTCCTGACTTTC

D gene: TRBD2
J gene: TRBJ2-1
V gene: TRBV5-1
clone size: NA
CDR3 protein: CASSQLAGASYNEQFF
CDR3 DNA: TGCGCCAGCAGCCAGCTAGCGGGAGCCTCCTACAATGAGCAGTTCTTC

D gene: NA
J gene: TRBJ2-1
V gene: TRBV9
clone size: NA
CDR3 protein: CASSVGWGATNEQFF
CDR3 DNA: TGTGCCAGCAGCGTAGGGTGGGGTGCCACCAATGAGCAGTTCTTC

D gene: NA
J gene: TRBJ2-5
V gene: TRBV10-1
clone size: NA
CDR3 protein: CASSGARDTQETQYF
CDR3 DNA: TGCGCCAGCAGTGGGGCGCGGGACACCCAAGAGACCCAGTACTTC

D gene: NA
J gene: TRBJ1-4
V gene: TRBV9
clone size: once
CDR3 protein: CASSVGATALNEKLFF
CDR3 DNA: TGTGCCAGCAGCGTAGGGGCGACAGCCCTTAATGAAAAACTGTTTTTT

D gene: NA
J gene: TRBJ2-3
V gene: TRBV18
clone size: NA
CDR3 protein: CASSPRVVEGADTQYF
CDR3 DNA: TGTGCCAGCTCACCGCGAGTGGTGGAGGGGGCAGATACGCAGTATTTT

D gene: NA
J gene: TRBJ2-1
V gene: TRBV7-9
clone size: NA
CDR3 protein: CASSSPAVLYNEQFF
CDR3 DNA: TGTGCCAGCAGCTCCCCGGCAGTACTGTACAATGAGCAGTTCTTC

D gene: TRBD2
J gene: TRBJ2-1
V gene: TRBV5-1
clone size: NA
CDR3 protein: CASSPGLAGGSGSNQQFF
CDR3 DNA: TGCGCCAGCAGCCCCGGACTAGCGGGAGGGAGCGGGTCCAATCAGCAGTTCTTC

D gene: NA
J gene: TRBJ2-7
V gene: TRBV5-4
clone size: NA
CDR3 protein: CASSAADLEEQYF
CDR3 DNA: TGTGCCAGCAGCGCCGCCGATTTAGAGGAGCAGTACTTC

D gene: TRBD2
J gene: TRBJ2-5
V gene: TRBV5-1
clone size: NA
CDR3 protein: CASTTAGLAGGSETQYF
CDR3 DNA: TGCGCCAGCACCACAGCCGGACTAGCGGGAGGATCAGAGACCCAGTACTTC

D gene: TRBD1
J gene: TRBJ2-2
V gene: TRBV30
clone size: NA
CDR3 protein: CAWGTDNTGELFF
CDR3 DNA: TGTGCCTGGGGGACAGACAACACCGGGGAGCTGTTTTTT

D gene: NA
J gene: TRBJ1-1
V gene: TRBV9
clone size: NA
CDR3 protein: CASSVSGAGLGTEAFF
CDR3 DNA: TGTGCCAGCAGCGTAAGTGGGGCAGGGTTGGGCACTGAAGCTTTCTTT

D gene: TRBD1
J gene: TRBJ2-7
V gene: TRBV14
clone size: NA
CDR3 protein: CASSFSTGGYEQYF
CDR3 DNA: TGTGCCAGCAGCTTCAGTACAGGGGGCTACGAGCAGTACTTC

D gene: NA
J gene: TRBJ2-2
V gene: TRBV28
clone size: NA
CDR3 protein: CASSLGGNTGELFF
CDR3 DNA: TGTGCCAGCAGCCTTGGCGGGAACACCGGGGAGCTGTTTTTT

D gene: TRBD2
J gene: TRBJ2-3
V gene: TRBV5-4
clone size: NA
CDR3 protein: CASSVRLAGTSTDTQYF
CDR3 DNA: TGTGCCAGCAGCGTTAGACTAGCGGGGACGTCCACAGATACGCAGTATTTT

D gene: TRBD1
J gene: TRBJ2-1
V gene: TRBV2
clone size: NA
CDR3 protein: CASSPWGTDYNEQFF
CDR3 DNA: TGTGCCAGCAGTCCATGGGGGACAGACTACAATGAGCAGTTCTTC

D gene: NA
J gene: TRBJ2-3
V gene: TRBV28
clone size: NA
CDR3 protein: CASSLNSWGRKDTQYF
CDR3 DNA: TGTGCCAGCAGTTTAAATTCCTGGGGGCGTAAGGATACGCAGTATTTT

D gene: TRBD2
J gene: TRBJ2-1
V gene: TRBV2
clone size: NA
CDR3 protein: CASSEAVGLGLSNEQFF
CDR3 DNA: TGTGCCAGCAGTGAAGCTGTCGGACTAGGTCTGAGCAATGAGCAGTTCTTC

D gene: NA
J gene: TRBJ2-7
V gene: TRBV6-1
clone size: NA
CDR3 protein: CASSVGFEQYF
CDR3 DNA: TGTGCCAGCAGTGTGGGATTCGAGCAGTACTTC

D gene: NA
J gene: TRBJ2-3
V gene: TRBV6-5
clone size: NA
CDR3 protein: CASSYSAGIVDTQYF
CDR3 DNA: TGTGCCAGCAGTTACTCGGCGGGAATCGTAGATACGCAGTATTTT